This T cell receptor beta chain was retrieved from a study of shared clonotypes between healthy human individuals. Study at large: Ranging from 18 to 49 in age, donors were two women and three men. Donors had three CD4 naive, three CD4 memory, two CD8 naive and one CD8 memory plate apiece.

Looked up from germline, CDR1 is MDHEN and CDR2 is SYDVKM. V was shortened by 3 bases and J by 12 bases, with 11 bases between the two germline ends. This CDR3 comprises 11 residues. In its sample, this clone was seen a few times. An even split of each subset's genomic DNA across several immunoSEQ plates was performed. Here immunoSEQ multiplex PCR was the method, and the copy in TCRdb shows in-frame clones only, minus some. The top ten clones hold 0.085% to 0.11% of a sample with about 550,000 clones, around 95% of them seen once. Only CD45RO-negative cells positively selected for CCR7 counted as naive CD8 cells, so terminally differentiated effector memory CD45RA+ cells were excluded.

The TCR comes from a woman in her 30s in good health. The chain uses TRBV28 and TRBJ1-2; TRBD1 might be the D (6 bases). Sequencing input: naive CD8+ T cells sorted from blood. As DNA, the CDR3 is TGTGCCAGCAGTTTCGCGGGGGCGGACACCTTC. Translating it yields CASSFAGADTF.